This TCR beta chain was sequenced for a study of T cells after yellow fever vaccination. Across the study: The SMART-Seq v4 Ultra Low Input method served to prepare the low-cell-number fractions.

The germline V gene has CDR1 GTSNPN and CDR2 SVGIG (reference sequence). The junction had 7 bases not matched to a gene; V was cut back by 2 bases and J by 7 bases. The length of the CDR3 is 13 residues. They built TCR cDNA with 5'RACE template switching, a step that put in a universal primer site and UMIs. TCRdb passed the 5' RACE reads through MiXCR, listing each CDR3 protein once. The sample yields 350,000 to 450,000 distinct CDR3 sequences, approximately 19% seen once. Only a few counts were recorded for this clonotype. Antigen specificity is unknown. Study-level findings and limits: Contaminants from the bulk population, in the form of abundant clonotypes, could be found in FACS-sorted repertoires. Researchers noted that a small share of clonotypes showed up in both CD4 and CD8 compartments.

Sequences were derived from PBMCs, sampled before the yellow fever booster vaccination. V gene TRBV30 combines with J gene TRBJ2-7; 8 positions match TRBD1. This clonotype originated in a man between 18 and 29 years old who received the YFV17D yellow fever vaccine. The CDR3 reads CAWSPQGAREQYF. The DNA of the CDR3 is TGTGCCTGGAGTCCTCAGGGGGCGAGGGAGCAGTACTTC. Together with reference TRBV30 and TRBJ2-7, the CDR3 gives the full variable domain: SQTIHQWPATLVQPVGSPLSLECTVEGTSNPNLYWYRQAAGRGLQLLFYSVGIGQISSEVPQNLSASRPQDRQFILSSKKLLLSDSGFYLCAWSPQGAREQYFGPGTRLTVT.